This T cell receptor (beta chain) derives from a study of blood T cell repertoires in COVID-19. The assay was immunoSEQ multiplex PCR, and TCRdb's table has in-frame clones only and misses some. The top ten hold 0.5% to 0.7% of the sample, which has some 75,000 clones, around nine tenths seen once. Per germline, CDR1 SEHNR and CDR2 FQNEAQ (reference sequence). CDR3 length: 14 amino acids. Trimming shortened V by 6 bases and J by 4 bases, and 15 bases separated the two germline ends. This clonotype originated in a man in his fifties or sixties with acute or convalescent COVID-19. Sequences were obtained from peripheral blood. The chain has TRBV7-9 and TRBJ2-5; D perhaps matches TRBD2 (6 bases). CDR3 nucleotides: TGTGCCAGCAGTTCCGGACTATCTGTAGAGACCCAGTACTTC. This sequence encodes CASSSGLSVETQYF.